These 6 T cell receptor beta chains originate from one sample sequenced in a study of CD8 T cells in seronegative destructive rheumatoid arthritis (dated by TCRdb to 2019 to 2021). The method was the immunoSEQ multiplex PCR assay. TCRdb's version of the immuneACCESS table is confined to in-frame rearrangements and falls short of the full clone set. An unresolved V gene accounts for under half of the shortfall where checked; the remainder is of unknown origin. The sample records over 10,000 clones, 75% to 90% of which are singletons. Roughly 29% of the sample rests with the top ten. The source material was CD8+ T cells from blood. Receptors originate from a woman aged 25 to 50 with seronegative destructive rheumatoid arthritis.

The V and J genes are TRBV7-9 and TRBJ2-5; D might be TRBD1 (6 bases). CDR3 length: 14 residues. Germline V gives CDR1 SEHNR, CDR2 FQNEAQ (reference sequence). V was pared by 4 bases and J by 4 bases, with 13 bases between. The CDR3: CASSSSQGPETQYF. The CDR3 coding sequence is TGTGCCAGCAGCTCCTCACAGGGCCCAGAGACCCAGTACTTC.

As DNA, the CDR3 is TGCGCCAGCAGCCAAGTGGCGGGAAACTCTAATGAAAAACTGTTTTTT. Translated, it gives CASSQVAGNSNEKLFF. V usage is TRBV4-1 and J usage is TRBJ1-4; D is ambiguous. Germline CDR1 MGHRA, CDR2 YSYEKL. The V end was cut by 1 base, the J end by 3 bases, with 12 bases between. The CDR3 contains 16 residues.

This clone appeared a few times. This chain links TRBV6-5 with TRBJ1-2; 7 bases align to TRBD1. CDR1 is MNHEY and CDR2 is SVGAGI in the germline V gene. V lost 5 bases to trimming and J lost 3 bases; unmatched junction nucleotides: 6. The CDR3 totals 14 residues. The CDR3 sequence: CASSPPTGYYGYTF. Written as DNA, the CDR3 is TGTGCCAGCAGTCCGCCGACAGGGTACTATGGCTACACCTTC.

The chain employs TRBV7-6 and TRBJ2-1; D perhaps matches TRBD2 (6 bases). The CDR3 length is 13 residues. V shed 5 bases and J shed 11 bases, with 16 bases lying between them. In germline, CDR1 is SGHVS, CDR2 FNYEAQ. The CDR3 loop is CASSPGGEFQQFF. CDR3 nucleotide sequence: TGTGCCAGCAGCCCAGGCGGGGAGTTTCAGCAGTTCTTC.

V is TRBV11-2 and J is TRBJ2-1, with D perhaps matching TRBD1 (6 bases). Trimming removed 3 bases from V and 9 bases from J, with 15 bases in between. Germline V CDR1 and CDR2: SGHAT, FQNNGV. The CDR3 is made up of 14 amino acids. CDR3 sequence (DNA): TGTGCCAGCAGCTTTGGGGGCCCCGCCCGTGAGCAGTTCTTC. This codes for CASSFGGPAREQFF.

The chain has TRBV27 and TRBJ2-1; 7 positions agree with TRBD1. V was pared by 5 bases and J by 13 bases, with 8 bases of the junction left unmatched. The CDR3 sequence is 12 residues long. Germline-derived CDR1 and CDR2 are MNHEY and SMNVEV (reference sequence). This CDR3 reads CASSQTTGLQFF. DNA for the CDR3: TGTGCCAGCAGTCAGACGACAGGGCTACAGTTCTTC.